This entry lists 16 T cell receptor beta chains sequenced from one sample in a study of PD-1 blockade in classical Hodgkin lymphoma. No patient escaped relapse after autologous stem cell transplantation, and brentuximab vedotin exposure varied. Generated by immunoSEQ multiplex PCR, the TCRdb table keeps only in-frame clones and is missing some. The table has 40,000 to 50,000 clones, roughly 73% seen once. Specimen: peripheral blood mononuclear cells (PBMCs), collected at baseline. Source of these receptors: a human donor with classical Hodgkin lymphoma.

This clone was picked up one time. The chain uses TRBV4-2 and TRBJ2-5, with a tentative D call TRBD1 (6 bases). V lost 4 bases and J lost 2, with 17 bases in between. The CDR3 length is 16 residues. Germline values: CDR1 LGHNA, CDR2 YNFKEQ. The CDR3 loop is CASSLSGADRQETQYF. The CDR3 nucleotides are TGTGCCAGCAGCCTTTCTGGGGCGGACAGACAAGAGACCCAGTACTTC.

V and J are TRBV30 and TRBJ2-2; possibly TRBD2 for D (6 bases). Looked up from germline, CDR1 is GTSNPN and CDR2 is SVGIG (reference sequence). The CDR3 length is 14 residues. With 3 bases removed from V and 3 bases from J, the gap between germline ends came to 11 bases. The chain's CDR3 is CAWRAGTYTGELFF. The CDR3 DNA reads as TGTGCCTGGAGGGCGGGGACGTACACCGGGGAGCTGTTTTTT.

This chain connects TRBV6-6 to TRBJ1-5; TRBD1 might be the D (6 bases). Trimming took 6 bases from V and 4 from J, leaving 13 bases between them. Germline lookup yields CDR1 MNHNY and CDR2 SVGAGI (reference sequence). The CDR3 has 14 amino acids. The CDR3, as DNA: TGTGCCAGCAGCTTAGGGGGTGGAAATCAGCCCCAGCATTTT. Residues: CASSLGGGNQPQHF.

The chain uses TRBV5-6 and TRBJ2-7; 7 positions match TRBD1. This CDR3 has 15 amino acids. Losses at the gene ends were 3 bases for V and 4 bases for J; bases not matched to a gene: 10. Germline CDR1 SGHDT, CDR2 YYEEEE. CDR3 sequence: CASSSVETGTYEQYF. CDR3 bases: TGTGCCAGCAGCTCCGTTGAGACAGGGACGTACGAGCAGTACTTC. Filled out from reference TRBV5-6 and TRBJ2-7, the complete variable domain reads DAGVTQSPTHLIKTRGQQVTLRCSPKSGHDTVSWYQQALGQGPQFIFQYYEEEERQRGNFPDRFSGHQFPNYSSELNVNALLLGDSALYLCASSSVETGTYEQYFGPGTRLTVT.

This clone has a single count. This may be a read error: a much more frequent sequence differs by one nucleotide. Distinct nucleotide sequences in the sample also encode this CDR3. This chain uses TRBV9 with TRBJ2-2; 9 bases are shared with TRBD1. The germline gives CDR1 SGDLS, CDR2 YYNGEE. J lost 5 bases, V lost 0 bases, and 2 bases had no gene match. The CDR3 length is 15 residues. The CDR3 nucleotides are TGTGCCAGCAGCGTAGAGACAGGGGGGACCGGGGAGCTGTTTTTT. Translating it yields CASSVETGGTGELFF.

This chain joins TRBV2 and TRBJ2-5; either TRBD1 or TRBD2 may supply D (5 bases each). The V gene lost 1 base and the J gene lost 1 base, with 10 bases spanning the gap. This CDR3 has 15 residues. CDR1 is SNHLY and CDR2 is FYNNEI in the germline V gene. Here the CDR3 reads CASSEVPGLQETQYF. For the CDR3, the DNA is TGTGCCAGCAGTGAAGTTCCGGGGCTCCAAGAGACCCAGTACTTC.

This chain uses TRBV6-6 with TRBJ2-6; D uncertain. Trimming pared 7 bases from V and 4 bases from J, leaving 5 bases between. The CDR3 has 12 amino acids. The germline CDR1 and CDR2 sequences are MNHNY and SVGAGI (reference sequence). CDR3 protein: CASMLGANVLTF. In nucleotides, the CDR3 is TGTGCCAGCATGCTAGGGGCCAACGTCCTGACTTTC.

The chain employs TRBV9 and TRBJ2-3; 12 bases map to TRBD2. The germline CDR1 and CDR2 sequences are SGDLS and YYNGEE. The junction had 7 bases not matched to a gene; V was cut back by 0 bases and J by 5 bases. The CDR3 runs 17 residues. CDR3 DNA sequence: TGTGCCAGCAGCGTAGAGCTAGCGGGGGGGCCGGGAGATACGCAGTATTTT. Amino acids: CASSVELAGGPGDTQYF.

The CDR3: CAWSRLGRDTEAFF. Here the CDR3 DNA reads TGTGCCTGGAGTAGACTTGGACGGGACACTGAAGCTTTCTTT. The V call is TRBV30, the J call TRBJ1-1; D unresolved. The CDR3 consists of 14 residues. Trimming left V 2 bases short and J 3 bases short, with 13 bases between. Germline V lookup: CDR1 GTSNPN, CDR2 SVGIG (reference sequence).

This clone occurred a few times. J is TRBJ2-6 and V is TRBV27, with D perhaps TRBD1 (5 bases). With 4 bases removed from V and 10 bases from J, the gap between germline ends came to 8 bases. Germline CDR1 is MNHEY and CDR2 is SMNVEV (reference sequence). There are 12 residues in the CDR3. The DNA for the CDR3 is TGTGCCAGCAGTTGGGGCGGAAACGTCCTGACTTTC. Its translation is CASSWGGNVLTF.

The CDR3 sequence: CASSQDQLSGTEAFF. CDR3 nucleotide sequence: TGCGCCAGCAGCCAAGATCAATTATCCGGAACTGAAGCTTTCTTT. The chain joins TRBV4-3 to TRBJ1-1; D unclear. Germline CDR1 and CDR2: LGHNA and YSLEER. Trimming took 0 bases from V and 5 from J, leaving 13 bases between them. The CDR3 sequence is 15 residues long.

This rearrangement joins TRBV7-9 to TRBJ1-5; TRBD1 matches at 7 bases. There are 17 residues in the CDR3. Germline CDR1 and CDR2: SEHNR and FQNEAQ (reference sequence). J gave up 2 bases and V 1 base, and 8 bases lay outside the gene matches. CDR3 region: CASSLVDRAGGNQPQHF. CDR3 DNA: TGTGCCAGCAGCTTAGTCGACAGGGCGGGGGGCAATCAGCCCCAGCATTTT.

This clone was counted once. The rearrangement joins TRBV30 to TRBJ2-3; 9 nucleotides agree with TRBD2. Germline values: CDR1 GTSNPN, CDR2 SVGIG (reference sequence). V was pared by 5 bases and J by 1 base, with 4 bases of the junction left unmatched. This CDR3 is 14 amino acids long. CDR3 residues: CAWELAGGTDTQYF. Here the CDR3 DNA reads TGTGCCTGGGAGTTAGCGGGGGGCACAGATACGCAGTATTTT. The full variable domain, its missing parts supplied by reference TRBV30 and TRBJ2-3, is SQTIHQWPATLVQPVGSPLSLECTVEGTSNPNLYWYRQAAGRGLQLLFYSVGIGQISSEVPQNLSASRPQDRQFILSSKKLLLSDSGFYLCAWELAGGTDTQYFGPGTRLTVL.

The chain carries TRBV10-3 and TRBJ2-3; D is perhaps TRBD2 (5 bases). Deletions cut 10 bases from V and 1 base from J, with 15 bases between. Germline CDR1 and CDR2: ENHRY and SYGVKD. This CDR3 region has 14 residues. CDR3 residues: CATSEELGTDTQYF. The CDR3 coding sequence is TGTGCCACCAGCGAGGAACTAGGCACAGATACGCAGTATTTT.

This clone occurred a few times. V is TRBV2 and J is TRBJ1-5; no clear D gene. V was clipped by 4 bases and J by 4 bases, with 11 bases between them. The germline V gene has CDR1 SNHLY and CDR2 FYNNEI. The CDR3 runs to 14 residues. The CDR3 coding sequence is TGTGCCAGCAGTGGGACCCTCGGGAATCAGCCCCAGCATTTT. This gives the protein CASSGTLGNQPQHF.

The gene calls are TRBV7-6 and TRBJ2-1, with D possibly TRBD2 on 6 matching bases. V was cut by 1 base and J by 12 bases, with 25 bases left in between. This CDR3 has 17 residues. Germline loops: CDR1 SGHVS, CDR2 FNYEAQ. The CDR3 here is CASSLVSGGRDGSGQFF. Here the CDR3 DNA reads TGTGCCAGCAGCTTAGTGTCTGGCGGGCGGGATGGATCAGGGCAGTTCTTC.